This T cell receptor beta chain was sequenced for a study of regulatory T cells in long-lasting Graves disease. Arm-PCR of CDR3 regions and iRepertoire HTBI primers were used to build TCR beta libraries. Each CDR3 protein gets one entry after TCRdb re-called the multiplex PCR reads with MiXCR. The sample lists 250,000 to 300,000 distinct CDR3 sequences, approximately 20% seen once, with approximately 15% in the top ten. Time point meaning: newly diagnosed GD, antithyroid drugs for less than 3 months. Researchers made the TCR library from RNA that was extracted from PBMCs. The CDR3 runs to 13 residues. Looked up from germline, CDR1 is SGHRS and CDR2 is YFSETQ. The V end was cut by 0 bases, the J end by 7 bases, with 10 bases between. Broader study findings: Persistent Graves' cases showed lower TCR diversity than newly diagnosed cases. Thyroid tissue was not studied; only peripheral blood was.

This clonotype was counted many times. The antigen remains undetermined. This same sample was also part of a study on T cells in Graves' hyperthyroidism and ophthalmopathy. As reported in that work: Subjects aged 18 to 65 presented with newly diagnosed hyperthyroidism of less than 2 months' duration. Blood held most thyroid clonotypes expanded above 0.001 frequency.

Source: peripheral blood mononuclear cells (PBMCs), taken at new diagnosis, from a patient treated with antithyroid drugs. The receptor's source is a woman younger than 45 with Graves disease. The chain carries TRBV5-1 and TRBJ1-1; D might be TRBD1 (5 bases). CDR3 DNA sequence: TGCGCCAGCAGCTTGGGGGGGTCAGATGAAGCTTTCTTT. Amino acid sequence: CASSLGGSDEAFF.